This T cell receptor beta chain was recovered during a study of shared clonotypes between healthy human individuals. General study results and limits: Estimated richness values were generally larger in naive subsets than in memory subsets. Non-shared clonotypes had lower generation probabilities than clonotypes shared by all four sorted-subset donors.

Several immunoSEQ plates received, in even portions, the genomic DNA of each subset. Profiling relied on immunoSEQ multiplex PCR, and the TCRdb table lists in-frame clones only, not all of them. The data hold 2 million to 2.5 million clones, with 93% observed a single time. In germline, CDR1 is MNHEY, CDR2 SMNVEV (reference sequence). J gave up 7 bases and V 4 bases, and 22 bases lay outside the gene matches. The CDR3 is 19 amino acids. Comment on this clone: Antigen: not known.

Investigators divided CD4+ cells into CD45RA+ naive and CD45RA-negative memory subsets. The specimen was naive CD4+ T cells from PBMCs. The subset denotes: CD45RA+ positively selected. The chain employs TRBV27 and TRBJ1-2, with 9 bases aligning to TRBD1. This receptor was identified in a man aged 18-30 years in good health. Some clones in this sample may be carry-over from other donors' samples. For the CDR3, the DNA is TGTGCCAGCAGTTCGACCACCACCGGGACAGGGCTCATCACAGTTGGCTACACCTTC. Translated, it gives CASSSTTTGTGLITVGYTF.